Reported below is one T cell receptor (beta chain). Which antigen it targets is not known. No base-level quality is on record; no much larger clone is a single base apart. Library construction relied on the immunoSEQ multiplex PCR assay. TCRdb re-hosts the immuneACCESS table, in-frame sequences only. Its copies lack some clones; in the studies checked, an unresolved V gene accounts for under half of them, and the cause for the rest is not known. In all, the sample holds 20,000 to 25,000 clones, and roughly 88% of those were seen once. Around 7.6% of the sample lies in the top ten. Per the germline V gene, SGHTS is the CDR1 and YDEGEE is the CDR2. Its CDR3 holds 12 amino acids, cysteine through phenylalanine. The CDR3 DNA has 36 bases and is translated from base 1. V loses 1 base, J loses 6 bases, and the germline ends lie 7 bases apart. The data were taken from a study of PD-1 and CTLA-4 blockade in melanoma (dated by TCRdb to the early 2020s). With respect to the entire study: In patients with melanoma, the researchers looked at the effects of CTLA-4 blockade versus PD-1 blockade on the CD8 T cell response that was melanoma-reactive.

The rearrangement joined TRBV5-8 to TRBJ1-2, with no confident D gene call. The source material was CD8+ T cells from peripheral blood, sampled before anti-PD-1 treatment. The TCR originated in a human donor with melanoma. The DNA is as follows: TGTGCCAGCAGCTTGTCCGAGAATGGCTACACCTTC. Its product reads: CASSLSENGYTF.